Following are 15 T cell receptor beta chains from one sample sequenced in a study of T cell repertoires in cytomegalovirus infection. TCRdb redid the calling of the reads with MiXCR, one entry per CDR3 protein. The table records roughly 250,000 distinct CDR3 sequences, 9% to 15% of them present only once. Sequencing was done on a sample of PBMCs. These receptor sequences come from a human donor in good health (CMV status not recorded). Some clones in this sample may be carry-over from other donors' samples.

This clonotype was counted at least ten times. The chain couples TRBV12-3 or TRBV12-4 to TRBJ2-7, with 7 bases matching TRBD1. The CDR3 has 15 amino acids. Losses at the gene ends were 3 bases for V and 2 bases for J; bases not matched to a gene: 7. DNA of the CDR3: TGTGCCAGCAGTTTTAACAGGGGCGATGCCTACGAGCAGTACTTC. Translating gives CASSFNRGDAYEQYF.

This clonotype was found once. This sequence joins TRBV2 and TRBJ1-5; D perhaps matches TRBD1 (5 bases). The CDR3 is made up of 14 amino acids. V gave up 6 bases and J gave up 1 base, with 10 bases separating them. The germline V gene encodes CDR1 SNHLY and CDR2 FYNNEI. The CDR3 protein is CASSRTSSNQPQHF. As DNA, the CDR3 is TGTGCCAGCAGCCGGACATCAAGCAATCAGCCCCAGCATTTT.

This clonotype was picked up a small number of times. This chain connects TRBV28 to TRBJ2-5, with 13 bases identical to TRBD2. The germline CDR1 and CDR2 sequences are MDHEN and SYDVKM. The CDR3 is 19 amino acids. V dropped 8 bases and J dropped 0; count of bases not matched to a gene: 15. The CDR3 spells CASLETRLAGGQYQETQYF. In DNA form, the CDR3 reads TGTGCCAGCTTAGAAACCAGACTAGCGGGGGGACAGTACCAAGAGACCCAGTACTTC. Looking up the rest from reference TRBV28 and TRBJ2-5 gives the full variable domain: DVKVTQSSRYLVKRTGEKVFLECVQDMDHENMFWYRQDPGLGLRLIYFSYDVKMKEKGDIPEGYSVSREKKERFSLILESASTNQTSMYLCASLETRLAGGQYQETQYFGPGTRLLVL.

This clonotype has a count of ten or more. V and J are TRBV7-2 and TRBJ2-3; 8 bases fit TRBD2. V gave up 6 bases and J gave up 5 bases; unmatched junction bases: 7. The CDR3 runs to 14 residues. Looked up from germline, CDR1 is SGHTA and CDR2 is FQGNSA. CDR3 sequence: CASSFGGERDTQYF. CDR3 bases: TGTGCCAGCAGTTTCGGGGGGGAAAGAGATACGCAGTATTTT.

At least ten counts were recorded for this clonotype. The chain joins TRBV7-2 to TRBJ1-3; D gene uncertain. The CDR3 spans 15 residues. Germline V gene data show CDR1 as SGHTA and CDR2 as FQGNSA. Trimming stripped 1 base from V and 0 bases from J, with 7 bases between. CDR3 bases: TGTGCCAGCAGCTTAGTGACGGGCTCTGGAAACACCATATATTTT. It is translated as CASSLVTGSGNTIYF.

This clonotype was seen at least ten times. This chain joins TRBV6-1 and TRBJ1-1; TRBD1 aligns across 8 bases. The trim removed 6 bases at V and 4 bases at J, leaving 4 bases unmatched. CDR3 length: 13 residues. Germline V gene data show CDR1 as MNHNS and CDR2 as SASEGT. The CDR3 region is CASRTGGVTEAFF. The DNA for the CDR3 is TGTGCCAGCAGAACAGGGGGAGTCACTGAAGCTTTCTTT.

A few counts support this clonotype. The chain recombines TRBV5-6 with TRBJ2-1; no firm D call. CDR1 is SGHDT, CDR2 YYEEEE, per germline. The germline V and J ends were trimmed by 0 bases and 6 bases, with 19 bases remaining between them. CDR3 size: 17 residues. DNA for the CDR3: TGTGCCAGCAGCTTGGGGGAATTACGGCTCGTCGGCAATGAGCAGTTCTTC. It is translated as CASSLGELRLVGNEQFF.

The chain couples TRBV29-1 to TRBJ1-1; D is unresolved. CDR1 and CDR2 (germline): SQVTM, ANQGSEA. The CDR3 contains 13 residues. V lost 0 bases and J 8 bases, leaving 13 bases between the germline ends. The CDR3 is CSVEEGRTGEAFF. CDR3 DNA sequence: TGCAGCGTTGAAGAAGGTCGAACGGGGGAAGCTTTCTTT.

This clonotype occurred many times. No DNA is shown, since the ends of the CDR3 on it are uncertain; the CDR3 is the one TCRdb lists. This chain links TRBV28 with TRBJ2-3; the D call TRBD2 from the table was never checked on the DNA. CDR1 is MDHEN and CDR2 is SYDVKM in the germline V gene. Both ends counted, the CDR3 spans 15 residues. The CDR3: CASSSSTSGTDTQYF.

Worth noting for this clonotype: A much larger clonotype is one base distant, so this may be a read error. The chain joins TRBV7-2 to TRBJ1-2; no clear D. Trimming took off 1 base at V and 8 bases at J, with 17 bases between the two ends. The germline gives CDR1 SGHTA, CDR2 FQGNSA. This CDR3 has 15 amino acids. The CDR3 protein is CASSLDRNQREGYTF. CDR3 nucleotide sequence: TGTGCCAGCAGCTTAGATCGGAATCAGCGGGAAGGCTACACCTTC.

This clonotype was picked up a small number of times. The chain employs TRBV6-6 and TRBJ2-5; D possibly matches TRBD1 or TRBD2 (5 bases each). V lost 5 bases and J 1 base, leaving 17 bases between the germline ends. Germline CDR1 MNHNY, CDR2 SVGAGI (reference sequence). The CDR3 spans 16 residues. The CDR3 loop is CASSPRRDATQETQYF. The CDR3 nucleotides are TGTGCCAGCAGTCCCCGCCGGGACGCAACCCAAGAGACCCAGTACTTC.

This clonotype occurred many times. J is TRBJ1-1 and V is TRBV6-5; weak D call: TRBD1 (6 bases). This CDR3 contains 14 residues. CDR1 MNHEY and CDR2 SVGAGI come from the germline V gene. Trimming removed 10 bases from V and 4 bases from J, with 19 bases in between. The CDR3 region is CATFRGGRGTEAFF. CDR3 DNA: TGTGCCACCTTTAGGGGGGGGAGGGGCACTGAAGCTTTCTTT.

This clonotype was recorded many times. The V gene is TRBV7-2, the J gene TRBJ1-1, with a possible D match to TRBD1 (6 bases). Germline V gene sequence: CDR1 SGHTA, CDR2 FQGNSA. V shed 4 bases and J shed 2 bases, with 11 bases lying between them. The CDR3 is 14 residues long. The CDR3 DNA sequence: TGTGCCAGCAGCTCACAGACAGGCAACACTGAAGCTTTCTTT. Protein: CASSSQTGNTEAFF.

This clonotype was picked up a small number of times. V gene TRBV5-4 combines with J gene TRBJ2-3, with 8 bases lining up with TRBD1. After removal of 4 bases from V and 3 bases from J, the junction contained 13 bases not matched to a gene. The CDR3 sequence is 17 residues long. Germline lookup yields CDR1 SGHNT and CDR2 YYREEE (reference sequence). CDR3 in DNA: TGTGCCAGCAGCCCGAATCCACAGGGGGTCCAAACAGATACGCAGTATTTT. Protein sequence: CASSPNPQGVQTDTQYF.

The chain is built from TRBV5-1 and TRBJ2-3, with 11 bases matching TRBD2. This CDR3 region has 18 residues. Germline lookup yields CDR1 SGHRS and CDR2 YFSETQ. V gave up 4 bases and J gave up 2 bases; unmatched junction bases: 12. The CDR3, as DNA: TGCGCCAGCAGCCGAACTACCCCGGGACTAGCGGTCACAGATACGCAGTATTTT. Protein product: CASSRTTPGLAVTDTQYF.